These T cell receptor beta chains were read from a single sample in a study of blood T cell repertoires in COVID-19. Here immunoSEQ multiplex PCR was the method, and the copy in TCRdb shows in-frame clones only, minus some. The sample has more than 200,000 clones, over 80% seen once. Material: PBMCs or T cells enriched from blood (not recorded which). All receptors come from a woman aged 25 to 45 who had been exposed to COVID-19. Both conserved end residues are part of each CDR3. A D gene is named only where the DNA matches it firmly. Expanded clones get a size class; other rows say once, few or many, or leave the size out.

abundance	d_gene	j_gene	v_gene	CDR3aa	CDR3nt
-	TRBD2	TRBJ2-7	TRBV11-2	CASSFGGARDEQYF	TGTGCCAGCAGCTTCGGGGGGGCTCGGGACGAGCAGTACTTC
-	TRBD2	TRBJ2-5	TRBV10-1	CASSESNVGLAGETQYF	TGCGCCAGCAGTGAGTCGAACGTGGGACTAGCGGGAGAGACCCAGTACTTC
-	-	TRBJ1-1	TRBV7-9	CASSGGGPGAFF	TGTGCCAGCAGCGGCGGGGGACCTGGGGCTTTCTTT
-	TRBD1	TRBJ1-5	TRBV11-2	CASSLQGTGQPQHF	TGTGCCAGCAGCCTACAGGGGACTGGTCAGCCCCAGCATTTT
-	TRBD2	TRBJ2-2	TRBV19	CASSTSGGRGAGELFF	TGTGCCAGTAGTACCTCGGGCGGGAGAGGAGCCGGGGAGCTGTTTTTT
-	TRBD1	TRBJ2-2	TRBV3-1/TRBV3-2	CASSQALTGAGELFF	TGTGCCAGCAGCCAAGCCCTGACAGGGGCCGGGGAGCTGTTTTTT
-	-	TRBJ1-6	TRBV6-1	CASSGRVGTYNSPLHF	TGTGCCAGCAGTGGCAGGGTTGGCACCTATAATTCACCCCTCCACTTT
-	-	TRBJ1-1	TRBV5-4	CASSYLDTGSEAFF	TGTGCCAGCAGCTATTTAGATACAGGGTCGGAAGCTTTCTTT
-	TRBD1	TRBJ1-5	TRBV23-1	CASSQSGGQGNYQPQHF	TGCGCCAGCAGTCAATCGGGGGGACAGGGGAACTATCAGCCCCAGCATTTT
-	-	TRBJ2-7	TRBV11-2	CASSPPPLKRDEQYF	TGTGCCAGCAGCCCGCCTCCCCTTAAGAGGGACGAGCAGTACTTC
few	TRBD1	TRBJ2-5	TRBV11-2	CASSRGQGNQETQYF	TGTGCCAGCAGCCGAGGACAGGGGAACCAAGAGACCCAGTACTTC
few	TRBD2	TRBJ2-3	TRBV7-3	CASSKTGTSGRGTQYF	TGTGCCAGCAGTAAAACCGGGACTAGCGGGAGAGGTACGCAGTATTTT
-	-	TRBJ1-5	TRBV20-1	CSASPPHDSYSNQPQHF	TGCAGTGCTAGTCCCCCCCACGACAGTTATAGCAATCAGCCCCAGCATTTT
few	TRBD2	TRBJ2-1	TRBV5-3	CARREAGDYNEQFF	TGTGCCAGAAGGGAAGCGGGGGACTACAATGAGCAGTTCTTC
once	TRBD1	TRBJ1-1	TRBV12-3/TRBV12-4	CASILDRGTEAFF	TGTGCCAGCATTTTAGACAGGGGCACTGAAGCTTTCTTT
-	-	TRBJ2-1	TRBV6-5	CASSSGGVRQFF	TGTGCCAGCAGTTCCGGGGGTGTTCGGCAGTTCTTC
-	-	TRBJ1-4	TRBV2	CASRADQGWNEKLFF	TGTGCCAGCAGGGCGGATCAGGGATGGAACGAAAAACTGTTTTTT
-	TRBD1	TRBJ2-7	TRBV30	CAWADLTGREQYF	TGTGCCTGGGCTGACCTGACAGGGCGCGAGCAGTACTTC
-	-	TRBJ1-5	TRBV7-2	CASSLDFGNQPQHF	TGTGCCAGCAGCTTAGATTTCGGTAATCAGCCCCAGCATTTT
-	TRBD2	TRBJ2-3	TRBV7-2	CASSLVGVAGEGDTQYF	TGTGCCAGCAGCTTAGTAGGAGTGGCGGGAGAGGGAGATACGCAGTATTTT
-	-	TRBJ1-5	TRBV7-9	CASSSNRVGSNQPQHF	TGTGCCAGCAGCTCAAACCGGGTTGGGAGCAATCAGCCCCAGCATTTT
-	-	TRBJ2-5	TRBV28	CASGRSNQETQYF	TGTGCCAGCGGGCGCAGCAACCAAGAGACCCAGTACTTC
once	-	TRBJ1-1	TRBV30	CAWSRGPNTEAFF	TGTGCCTGGAGTAGGGGCCCGAACACTGAAGCTTTCTTT
-	-	TRBJ1-1	TRBV4-1	CASSQGVAGNTEAFF	TGCGCCAGCAGCCAAGGGGTGGCAGGGAACACTGAAGCTTTCTTT
-	-	TRBJ2-7	TRBV18	CASSRLADSYEQYF	TGTGCCAGCTCACGGCTAGCTGATTCCTACGAGCAGTACTTC
once	-	TRBJ2-5	TRBV9	CASSTGLVQETQYF	TGTGCCAGCAGCACTGGACTGGTCCAAGAGACCCAGTACTTC
-	-	TRBJ1-5	TRBV28	CASSTGQGTQPQHF	TGTGCCAGCAGTACTGGGCAGGGAACTCAGCCCCAGCATTTT
-	TRBD2	TRBJ2-7	TRBV12-5	CASGLETSGSFRGYEQYF	TGTGCTAGTGGTTTGGAGACTAGCGGGAGTTTCCGTGGTTACGAGCAGTACTTC
-	TRBD1	TRBJ1-1	TRBV7-9	CASSLTGVGTEAFF	TGTGCCAGCAGTTTAACAGGGGTTGGCACTGAAGCTTTCTTT